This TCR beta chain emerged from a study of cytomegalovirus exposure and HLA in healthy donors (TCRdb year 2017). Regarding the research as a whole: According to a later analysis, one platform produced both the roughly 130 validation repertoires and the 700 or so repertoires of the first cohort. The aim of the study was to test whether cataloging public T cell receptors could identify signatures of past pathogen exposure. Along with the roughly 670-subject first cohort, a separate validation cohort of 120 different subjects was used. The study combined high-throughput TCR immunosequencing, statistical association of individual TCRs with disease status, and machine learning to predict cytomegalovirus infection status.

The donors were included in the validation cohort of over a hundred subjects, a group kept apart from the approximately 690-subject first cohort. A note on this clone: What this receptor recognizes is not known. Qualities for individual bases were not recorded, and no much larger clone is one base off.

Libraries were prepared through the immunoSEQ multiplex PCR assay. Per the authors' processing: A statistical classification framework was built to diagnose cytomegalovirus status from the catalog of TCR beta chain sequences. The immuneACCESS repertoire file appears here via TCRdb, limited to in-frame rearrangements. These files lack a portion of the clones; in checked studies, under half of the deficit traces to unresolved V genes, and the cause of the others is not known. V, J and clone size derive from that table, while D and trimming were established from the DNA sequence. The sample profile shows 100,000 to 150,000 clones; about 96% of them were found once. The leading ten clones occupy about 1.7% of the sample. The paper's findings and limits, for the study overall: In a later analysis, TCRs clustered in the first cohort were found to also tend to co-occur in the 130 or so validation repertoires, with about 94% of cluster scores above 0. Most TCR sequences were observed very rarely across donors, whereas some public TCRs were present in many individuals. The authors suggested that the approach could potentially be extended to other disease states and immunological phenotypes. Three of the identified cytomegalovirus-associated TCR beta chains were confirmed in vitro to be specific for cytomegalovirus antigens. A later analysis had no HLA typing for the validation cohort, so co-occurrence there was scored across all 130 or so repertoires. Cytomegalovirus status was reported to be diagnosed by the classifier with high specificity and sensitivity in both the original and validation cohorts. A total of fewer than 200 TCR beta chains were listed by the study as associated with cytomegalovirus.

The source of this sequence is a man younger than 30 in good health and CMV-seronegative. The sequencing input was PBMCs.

The nucleotides are TGTGCCAGCAGCCAACGGCCGGCCTACGACTTCCTAGCGGGAGGGGCTGGAGATACGCAGTATTTT. This encodes CASSQRPAYDFLAGGAGDTQYF. The V and J genes are TRBV4-2 and TRBJ2-3; 12 bases in the middle match TRBD2. Inclusive of the bounding cysteine and phenylalanine, the CDR3 is 22 residues long. The CDR3 DNA has 66 bases and is translated from base 1. V has 2 bases trimmed and J has 5 bases trimmed; junction bases matching no gene number 23. The germline V gene sets CDR1 to LGHNA and CDR2 to YNFKEQ.